This entry is about one TCR beta chain. Its antigen is undetermined. An end of the junction does not agree with germline; a read error may underlie this. The TCR beta profiling, which covered VDJ combination and CDR3 sequence, was carried out using genomic DNA as the template. MiXCR, run by TCRdb on the reads, gives a single entry per CDR3 protein. The data hold about 250,000 distinct CDR3 sequences, with 47% observed a single time. The record originates from a study of CD8+CD57+ T cells in acquired aplastic anemia. Study details: Sorted CD4+ and CD8+ cells gave an average of about 3 ug of DNA. Study-level points and caveats: About 29 CD8+ CDR3 sequences occurred in both the patients and the controls.

CD8+CD57+ cell expansion had been shown by flow cytometry in patients chosen for sequencing. Patient blood was sampled before any therapy had been received. Germline CDR1 reads LNHDA; CDR2 reads SQIVND (reference sequence). This CDR3 has 14 amino acids. This sequence joins TRBV19 and TRBJ1-1, with D maybe TRBD1 (6 bases). The source material was sorted CD4+, CD8+, or CD8+CD57+ T cells (not recorded which) from PBMCs. The TCR was taken from a human donor with aplastic anemia. The CDR3 here is CASSTRGRGTEAFF. The CDR3 bases are TGTGCCAGTAGTACCAGGGGACGGGGGACTGAAGCTTTCTTC.